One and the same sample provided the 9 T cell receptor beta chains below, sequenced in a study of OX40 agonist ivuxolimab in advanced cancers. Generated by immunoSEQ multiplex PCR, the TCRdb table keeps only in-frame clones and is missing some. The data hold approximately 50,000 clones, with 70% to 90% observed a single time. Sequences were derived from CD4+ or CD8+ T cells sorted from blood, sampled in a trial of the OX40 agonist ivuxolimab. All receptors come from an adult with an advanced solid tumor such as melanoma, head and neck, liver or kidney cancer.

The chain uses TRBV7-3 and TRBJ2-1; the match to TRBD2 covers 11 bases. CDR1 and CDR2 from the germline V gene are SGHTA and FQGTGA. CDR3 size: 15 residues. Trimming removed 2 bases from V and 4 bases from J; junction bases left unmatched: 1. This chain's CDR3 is CASSLASGGYNEQFF. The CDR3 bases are TGTGCCAGCAGCTTAGCTAGCGGGGGGTACAATGAGCAGTTCTTC.

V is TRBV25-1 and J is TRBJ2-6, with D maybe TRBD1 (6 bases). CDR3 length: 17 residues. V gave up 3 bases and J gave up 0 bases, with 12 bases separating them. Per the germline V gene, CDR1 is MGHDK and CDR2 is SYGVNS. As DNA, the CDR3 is TGTGCCAGCAGTGATACAGGGTCACTCTCTGGGGCCAACGTCCTGACTTTC. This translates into CASSDTGSLSGANVLTF.

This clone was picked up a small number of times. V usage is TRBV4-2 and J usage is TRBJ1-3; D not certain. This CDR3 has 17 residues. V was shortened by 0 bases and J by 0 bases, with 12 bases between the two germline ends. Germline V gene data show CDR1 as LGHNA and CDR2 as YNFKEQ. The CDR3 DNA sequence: TGTGCCAGCAGCCAAGAACTCACAGTAAACTCTGGAAACACCATATATTTT. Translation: CASSQELTVNSGNTIYF.

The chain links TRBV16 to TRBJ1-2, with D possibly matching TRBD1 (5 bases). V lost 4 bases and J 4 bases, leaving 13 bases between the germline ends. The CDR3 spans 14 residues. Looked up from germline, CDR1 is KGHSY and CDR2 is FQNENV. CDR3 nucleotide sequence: TGTGCCAGCAGCCCGATATCCGGGACCTATGGCTACACCTTC. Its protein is CASSPISGTYGYTF.

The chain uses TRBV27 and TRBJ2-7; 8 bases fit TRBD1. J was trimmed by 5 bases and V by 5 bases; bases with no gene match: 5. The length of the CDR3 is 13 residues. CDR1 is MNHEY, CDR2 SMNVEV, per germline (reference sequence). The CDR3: CASSTGTGHEQYF. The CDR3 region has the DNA TGTGCCAGCAGTACCGGGACAGGACACGAGCAGTACTTC.

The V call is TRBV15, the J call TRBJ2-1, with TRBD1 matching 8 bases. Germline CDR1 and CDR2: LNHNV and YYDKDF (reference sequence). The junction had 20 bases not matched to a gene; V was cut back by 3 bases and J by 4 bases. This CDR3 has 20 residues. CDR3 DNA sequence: TGTGCCACCAGCAGCCCTCCTTCCTCGGTCGGCAGGGGGCATTACAATGAGCAGTTCTTC. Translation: CATSSPPSSVGRGHYNEQFF. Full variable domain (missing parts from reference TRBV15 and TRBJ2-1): DAMVIQNPRYQVTQFGKPVTLSCSQTLNHNVMYWYQQKSSQAPKLLFHYYDKDFNNEADTPDNFQSRRPNTSFCFLDIRSPGLGDTAMYLCATSSPPSSVGRGHYNEQFFGPGTRLTVL.

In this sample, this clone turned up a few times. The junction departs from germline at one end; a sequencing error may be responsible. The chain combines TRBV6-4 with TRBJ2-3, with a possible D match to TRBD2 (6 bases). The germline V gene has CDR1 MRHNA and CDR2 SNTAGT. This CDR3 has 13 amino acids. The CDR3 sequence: CASSGGSTDTQYF. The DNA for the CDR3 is TGTGCTAGCAGTGGGGGGAGCACAGATACGCAGTATTTT.

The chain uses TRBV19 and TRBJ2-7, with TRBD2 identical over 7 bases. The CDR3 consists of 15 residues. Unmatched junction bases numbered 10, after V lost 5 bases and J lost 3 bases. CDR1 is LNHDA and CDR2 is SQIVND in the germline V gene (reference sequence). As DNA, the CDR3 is TGTGCCAGTAGTTTCGGGGCGGGCGGGAGCTACGAGCAGTACTTC. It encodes CASSFGAGGSYEQYF. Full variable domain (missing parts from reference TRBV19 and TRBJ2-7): DGGITQSPKYLFRKEGQNVTLSCEQNLNHDAMYWYRQDPGQGLRLIYYSQIVNDFQKGDIAEGYSVSREKKESFPLTVTSAQKNPTAFYLCASSFGAGGSYEQYFGPGTRLTVT.

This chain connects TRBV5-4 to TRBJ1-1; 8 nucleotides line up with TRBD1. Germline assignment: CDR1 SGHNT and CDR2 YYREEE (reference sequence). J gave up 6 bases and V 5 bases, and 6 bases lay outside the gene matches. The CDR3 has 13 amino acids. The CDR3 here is CASSSWTGPEAFF. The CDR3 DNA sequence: TGTGCCAGCAGTTCTTGGACAGGGCCTGAAGCTTTCTTT.